These 4 T cell receptor beta chains were all obtained from the same sample, sequenced in a study of OX40 agonist ivuxolimab in advanced cancers. Profiling relied on immunoSEQ multiplex PCR, and the TCRdb table lists in-frame clones only, not all of them. This table has approximately 100,000 clones, 92% appearing once. Sample: CD4+ or CD8+ T cells sorted from blood, taken in a trial of the OX40 agonist ivuxolimab. All receptors come from an adult with an advanced solid tumor such as melanoma, head and neck, liver or kidney cancer.

This clone has a single count. In DNA, the CDR3 is TGTGCCAGTAGTATAGCTGCTGCGGGAGATACGCAGTATTTT. Translating gives CASSIAAAGDTQYF. The chain uses TRBV19 and TRBJ2-3, with D maybe TRBD2 (5 bases). The length of the CDR3 is 14 residues. The germline gives CDR1 LNHDA, CDR2 SQIVND (reference sequence). Between the trimmed V and J ends, which lost 1 base and 5 bases, there was a span of 10 bases.

This clone was recorded once. The chain is built from TRBV5-4 and TRBJ2-3; 8 bases map to TRBD2. V dropped 4 bases and J dropped 5; count of bases not matched to a gene: 12. The CDR3 is 16 amino acids. The germline CDR1 and CDR2 sequences are SGHNT and YYREEE (reference sequence). For the CDR3, the DNA is TGTGCCAGCAGCCGGTGGACTAGCCTGGGGGAAGATACGCAGTATTTT. Its translation is CASSRWTSLGEDTQYF.

This chain links TRBV7-2 with TRBJ1-2; no clear D. The V gene's germline CDR1 is SGHTA and CDR2 FQGNSA. The CDR3 totals 14 residues. V was clipped by 1 base and J by 2 bases, with 8 bases between them. CDR3: CASSLVAQNYGYTF. CDR3 DNA: TGTGCCAGCAGCTTAGTGGCACAGAACTATGGCTACACCTTC.

The V and J genes are TRBV19 and TRBJ2-7; TRBD2 might be the D (6 bases). V dropped 2 bases and J dropped 2 bases, with 10 bases sitting between them. There are 14 residues in the CDR3. Germline V lookup: CDR1 LNHDA, CDR2 SQIVND (reference sequence). The CDR3 loop reads CASSINSGPYEQYF. Written as DNA, the CDR3 is TGTGCCAGTAGTATAAATAGCGGCCCCTACGAGCAGTACTTC.